This T cell receptor (beta chain) stems from a study of T cells after yellow fever vaccination. The overall study: Preparation of the low-cell-number fractions used SMART-Seq v4 Ultra Low Input. Study observations and caveats: Most clones from primary vaccination resurfaced after the booster (about 95% CD4, 88% CD8).

This clonotype has just a few counts. Its cognate antigen is unknown. TCRdb processed the 5' RACE reads anew with MiXCR; each CDR3 protein has one entry. The table includes some 560,000 distinct CDR3 sequences, roughly a sixth detected once. Sequences were derived from PBMCs, sampled around 5 days after the first yellow fever vaccination. The TCR originated in a man in his late teens or twenties who received the YFV17D yellow fever vaccine.

DNA of the CDR3: TGTGCCAGCAGCCGAACCAAGGAGCAGTTCTTC. This sequence encodes CASSRTKEQFF. This chain connects TRBV7-9 to TRBJ2-1; D gene ambiguous. With 5 bases removed from V and 10 bases from J, the gap between germline ends came to 9 bases. Germline V gene data show CDR1 as SEHNR and CDR2 as FQNEAQ (reference sequence). This CDR3 has 11 amino acids.